The 12 T cell receptor beta chains below all came from one sample that was sequenced in a study of T cell responses to AZD1222 COVID-19 vaccine. Libraries were prepared by immunoSEQ multiplex PCR; TCRdb keeps only in-frame clonotypes and omits some of them. The table shows around 130,000 clones, with around 94% occurring only once. The source material was peripheral blood, sampled on day 0 of AZD1222 vaccination. These receptors all stem from an adult in good health.

The genes are TRBV5-6 and TRBJ1-2; no clear D. Germline CDR1 and CDR2: SGHDT and YYEEEE. V dropped 1 base and J dropped 4 bases, with 8 bases sitting between them. CDR3 size: 13 residues. CDR3 sequence reads: CASSLNSFYGYTF. The DNA of the CDR3 is TGTGCCAGCAGCTTGAACAGCTTCTATGGCTACACCTTC.

The chain recombines TRBV6-2 or TRBV6-3 with TRBJ1-2; 8 bases map to TRBD1. Germline V CDR1 and CDR2: MNHEY, SVGEGT. The ends lost 5 bases at V and 4 bases at J; junction bases unmatched: 6. The length of the CDR3 is 14 residues. CDR3 nucleotide sequence: TGTGCCAGCAGTACAGGGGGGAAGGGCTATGGCTACACCTTC. It specifies CASSTGGKGYGYTF.

V gene TRBV6-5 combines with J gene TRBJ2-7; 9 nucleotides align to TRBD1. Germline V CDR1 and CDR2: MNHEY, SVGAGI. The CDR3 runs to 13 residues. Germline trimming cut 6 bases from V and 11 bases from J; bases unmatched to any gene: 11. The CDR3 here is CASSNLGQGREYF. The CDR3 region has the DNA TGTGCCAGCAGCAACCTTGGACAGGGGAGGGAGTACTTC.

This clone was counted a single time. This chain links TRBV6-6 with TRBJ2-7, with D possibly TRBD1 on 6 matching bases. Germline V gives CDR1 MNHNY, CDR2 SVGAGI (reference sequence). V was cut by 2 bases and J by 3 bases, with 11 bases left in between. The CDR3 consists of 14 residues. The CDR3 DNA reads TGTGCCAGCAGTTACGGGGGACAAAGCTACGAGCAGTACTTC. Protein product: CASSYGGQSYEQYF.

The chain employs TRBV3-1 (or the pseudogene TRBV3-2) and TRBJ2-3; D is perhaps TRBD2 (6 bases). Trimming removed 1 base from V and 5 bases from J, with 13 bases in between. The CDR3 spans 15 residues. CDR1 is LGHDT, CDR2 YNNKEL, per germline (reference sequence). CDR3 coding DNA: TGTGCCAGCAGCCAAGGGCGGGACTGGGGAGATACGCAGTATTTT. This sequence encodes CASSQGRDWGDTQYF.

The CDR3, as DNA: TGCGCCAGCAGCCCGAAAGGGTTGGAGCCCCAGCATTTT. Translating it yields CASSPKGLEPQHF. The chain recombines TRBV5-1 with TRBJ1-5; D is undetermined. Trimming stripped 4 bases from V and 8 bases from J, with 13 bases between. CDR3 length equals 13 residues. Germline assignment: CDR1 SGHRS and CDR2 YFSETQ. The full variable domain, its missing parts supplied by reference TRBV5-1 and TRBJ1-5, is KAGVTQTPRYLIKTRGQQVTLSCSPISGHRSVSWYQQTPGQGLQFLFEYFSETQRNKGNFPGRFSGRQFSNSRSEMNVSTLELGDSALYLCASSPKGLEPQHFGDGTRLSIL.

J is TRBJ1-1 and V is TRBV6-5; D uncertain. From germline, CDR1 is MNHEY and CDR2 SVGAGI. V lost 8 bases, J lost 11 bases, and 18 bases lay in between. The CDR3 length is 12 residues. This chain's CDR3 is CASSEQELRAFF. CDR3 nucleotides: TGTGCCAGCTCGGAGCAAGAGCTCCGGGCTTTCTTT.

The genes are TRBV7-2 and TRBJ2-1; 9 bases match TRBD2. From germline, CDR1 is SGHTA and CDR2 FQGNSA. The CDR3 sequence is 18 residues long. V lost 6 bases, J lost 3 bases, and 15 bases stayed unmatched. CDR3 amino acids: CASSILAGEGTYYNEQFF. CDR3 in DNA: TGTGCCAGCAGTATACTAGCGGGTGAGGGGACCTACTACAATGAGCAGTTCTTC.

The chain uses TRBV9 and TRBJ1-6; 10 bases are a match to TRBD1. The CDR3 sequence is 15 residues long. After removal of 3 bases from V and 7 bases from J, the junction contained 4 bases not matched to a gene. Germline CDR1 reads SGDLS; CDR2 reads YYNGEE. The CDR3 sequence: CASSGGTGVNSPLHF. The CDR3 region has the DNA TGTGCCAGCAGCGGGGGGACAGGGGTAAATTCACCCCTCCACTTT. Supplemented by reference TRBV9 and TRBJ1-6, the full variable domain reads DSGVTQTPKHLITATGQRVTLRCSPRSGDLSVYWYQQSLDQGLQFLIQYYNGEERAKGNILERFSAQQFPDLHSELNLSSLELGDSALYFCASSGGTGVNSPLHFGNGTRLTVT.

The chain employs TRBV5-5 and TRBJ1-1; tentative D call: TRBD1 (5 bases). This CDR3 region has 14 residues. V gave up 4 bases and J gave up 1 base, with 11 bases separating them. Germline values: CDR1 SGHKS, CDR2 YYEKEE (reference sequence). The CDR3 sequence is CASSAQVRNTEAFF. DNA of the CDR3: TGTGCCAGCAGCGCACAGGTTCGGAACACTGAAGCTTTCTTT.

V usage is TRBV24-1 and J usage is TRBJ1-1; possible D gene TRBD1, 5 bases. CDR1 and CDR2 from the germline V gene are KGHDR and SFDVKD. This CDR3 comprises 13 residues. Trimming took 2 bases from V and 11 from J, leaving 14 bases between them. CDR3 in DNA: TGTGCCACCAGTGATTCGGGCCGCCGGGGGGCTTTCTTT. This sequence encodes CATSDSGRRGAFF.

The V call is TRBV29-1, the J call TRBJ1-1, with a possible D match to TRBD1 (5 bases). Trimming stripped 4 bases from V and 0 bases from J, with 15 bases between. The CDR3 consists of 15 residues. The germline V gene encodes CDR1 SQVTM and CDR2 ANQGSEA. The CDR3 here is CSVAPAGFMNTEAFF. CDR3 DNA sequence: TGCAGCGTTGCTCCAGCAGGGTTTATGAACACTGAAGCTTTCTTT.